This T cell receptor beta chain was observed in a study of radiotherapy plus CTLA-4 blockade in lung cancer. Study details: Disease control was present in roughly 30% of patients, and objective responses in around 20%.

Trimming took 8 bases from V and 0 from J, leaving 5 bases between them. There are 12 residues in the CDR3. Profiling relied on immunoSEQ multiplex PCR, and the TCRdb table lists in-frame clones only, not all of them. This sample has tens of thousands of clones, with about four fifths found just once. This clone showed up just a few times. Its antigen is not identified. Whole-study results and caveats: Clones derived from tumor TCRs expanded in blood after radiotherapy plus ipilimumab.

This TCR was recovered from a human donor with non-small cell lung cancer who had stable disease on radiotherapy plus ipilimumab. The J gene is TRBJ1-4, the V gene TRBV5-3; D is uncertain. Being an ORF, TRBV5-3 has a function that is uncertain. This specimen consisted of peripheral blood, obtained from a patient treated with radiotherapy plus ipilimumab. The CDR3 sequence: CARRATNEKLFF. The CDR3 coding sequence is TGTGCCAGGAGAGCAACTAATGAAAAACTGTTTTTT.